The 2 T cell receptor beta chains in this list originate from one sample, sequenced in a study of T cells after yellow fever vaccination. TCRdb recomputed calls from the 5' RACE reads with MiXCR, one row per CDR3 protein. Among about 580,000 distinct CDR3 sequences, about 15% were seen once, and the ten largest hold 17%. Sample: PBMCs, taken roughly 5 days after the first yellow fever vaccination. These receptors originate from a man in his late teens or twenties who received the YFV17D yellow fever vaccine.

The chain uses TRBV27 and TRBJ2-2, with D possibly being TRBD1 or TRBD2 (5 bases each). V was cut by 0 bases and J by 6 bases, with 11 bases left in between. Germline loops: CDR1 MNHEY, CDR2 SMNVEV (reference sequence). The CDR3 runs 15 residues. The DNA of the CDR3 is TGTGCCAGCAGTTTATCGGGACGTTGGGCCGGGGAGCTGTTTTTT. It is translated as CASSLSGRWAGELFF.

The table lists this clonotype with a few counts. The chain joins TRBV18 to TRBJ1-2, with 11 nucleotides matching TRBD1. The length of the CDR3 is 15 residues. Trimming removed 2 bases from V and 7 bases from J; junction bases left unmatched: 6. Germline V CDR1 and CDR2: KGHSH, LQKENI. The CDR3 reads CASSPIRDRGSGYTF. The CDR3 DNA is TGTGCCAGCTCACCAATCCGGGACAGGGGGTCTGGCTACACCTTC.